This T cell receptor (beta chain) stems from a study of blood T cell repertoires in COVID-19. Donors were grouped by their self-reported clinical history. V was pared by 0 bases and J by 2 bases, with 12 bases between. From germline, CDR1 is SQVTM and CDR2 ANQGSEA. This CDR3 is 15 amino acids long. TCRdb's copy holds only in-frame clones and misses some; the assay was immunoSEQ multiplex PCR. The table records around 470,000 clones, 90% of them present only once. The gene calls are TRBV29-1 and TRBJ2-3, with unresolved D. The material sequenced was PBMCs or T cells enriched from blood (not recorded which). This TCR was recovered from a man aged 18 to 30 who had recovered from COVID-19. CDR3 loop: CSVEESAVPTDTQYF. The CDR3 coding sequence is TGCAGCGTTGAAGAGTCGGCGGTCCCCACAGATACGCAGTATTTT.